What follows is one TCR beta chain and its context. This CDR3 comprises 14 residues. V was clipped by 5 bases and J by 3 bases; unmatched bases: 6. In germline, CDR1 is SEHNR, CDR2 FQNEAQ (reference sequence). The sample originates from a study of blood T cell repertoires in COVID-19. Study-level information: Donors in the United States, Italy and Spain gave samples during acute or convalescent COVID-19. T cells, B-cell-depleted T cells, or PBMCs supplied cDNA or gDNA.

As handled by the study authors: Estimated nucleated cell counts came from reference gene primer amplification. The data were produced by immunoSEQ multiplex PCR, yet TCRdb's version contains in-frame clones alone and is incomplete. That table is the source of V, J and clone size, and D and trimming were worked out from the DNA. The sample shows 70,000 or so clones, 75% to 90% of them seen only once. The rearrangement links TRBV7-9 to TRBJ2-5; 7 bases map to TRBD1. The sequenced sample was peripheral blood. The origin of this receptor is a man aged 50-59 years with active COVID-19. In DNA, the CDR3 is TGTGCCAGCAGCCGGGGACAGAGAGAAGAGACCCAGTACTTC. It is translated as CASSRGQREETQYF.